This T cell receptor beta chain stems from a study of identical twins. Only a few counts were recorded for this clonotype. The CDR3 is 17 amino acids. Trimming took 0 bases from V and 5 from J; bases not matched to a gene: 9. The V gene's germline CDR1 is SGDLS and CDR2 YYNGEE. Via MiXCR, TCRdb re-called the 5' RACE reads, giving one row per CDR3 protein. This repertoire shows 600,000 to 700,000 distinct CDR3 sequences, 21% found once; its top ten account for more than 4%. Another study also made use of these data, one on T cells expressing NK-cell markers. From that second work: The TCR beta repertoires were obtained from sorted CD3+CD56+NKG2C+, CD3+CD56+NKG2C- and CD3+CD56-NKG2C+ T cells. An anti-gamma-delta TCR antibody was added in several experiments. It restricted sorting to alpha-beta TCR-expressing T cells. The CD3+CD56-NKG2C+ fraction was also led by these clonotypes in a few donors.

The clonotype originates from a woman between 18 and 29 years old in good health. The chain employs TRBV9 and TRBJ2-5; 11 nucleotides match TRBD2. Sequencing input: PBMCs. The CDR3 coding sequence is TGTGCCAGCAGCGTAGGGGCTAGCGGGAGGTTAGGGGAGACCCAGTACTTC. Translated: CASSVGASGRLGETQYF.